Reported below is one T cell receptor beta chain. The antigen remains undetermined. The CDR3 runs to 20 residues. V lost 9 bases, J lost 2 bases, and 32 bases lay in between. The V gene's germline CDR1 is SGHTA and CDR2 FQGNSA. The second PCR ran roughly 7 to 11 cycles with a sample-barcoded 5' primer and J-beta primers. Every cDNA was tagged by a template-switch adaptor with 12 random nucleotides. TCRdb re-called the 5' RACE reads through MiXCR, storing one row per CDR3 protein. The sample consists of 650,000 to 1,000,000 distinct CDR3 sequences, more than 35% of them appearing once. This sample stems from a study of blood T cells in healthy people across ages. General study points: Unknown donor CMV status possibly confounded expanded clonotype changes. PBMCs were not sorted, which prevented a conclusive comparison of naive versus antigen-experienced cells.

Sample: blood. The rearrangement uses TRBV7-2 and TRBJ2-1; the D gene is possibly TRBD1 (5 bases). This sequence was found in a man aged 80 or over in good health. Here the CDR3 reads CASEVAGNFGEIKPYNEQFF. For the CDR3, the DNA is TGTGCCAGTGAGGTGGCAGGGAATTTTGGGGAAATAAAACCCTACAATGAGCAGTTCTTC.